The 8 T cell receptor beta chains given below trace back to one sample, sequenced in a study of blood T cell repertoires in COVID-19. Profiling relied on immunoSEQ multiplex PCR, and the TCRdb table lists in-frame clones only, not all of them. The sample contains 170,000 or so clones, about 88% of which appear only once. The sequenced sample consisted of peripheral blood. The receptors were gathered from a man aged 18 to 29 who had recovered from COVID-19.

V and J are TRBV2 and TRBJ2-2; the match to TRBD2 covers 11 bases. The J segment lost 8 bases and the V segment lost 6 bases, leaving 5 bases of the junction unmatched. This CDR3 comprises 14 residues. Germline CDR1 is SNHLY and CDR2 is FYNNEI. CDR3 sequence (DNA): TGTGCCAGCAGGATGACTAGCGGGACGGGGGAGCTGTTTTTT. It translates to CASRMTSGTGELFF.

The chain has TRBV15 and TRBJ1-5; D unclear. The CDR3 length is 15 residues. CDR1 is LNHNV and CDR2 is YYDKDF in the germline V gene (reference sequence). V shed 0 bases and J shed 5 bases, with 11 bases lying between them. The CDR3 coding sequence is TGTGCCACCAGCAGAGATAGAACGTCGGATCAGCCCCAGCATTTT. This sequence encodes CATSRDRTSDQPQHF.

This clone was seen a handful of times. The rearrangement joins TRBV23-1 to TRBJ2-5; 8 bases agree with TRBD1. TRBV23-1 is designated an ORF whose function remains uncertain. With V trimmed by 0 bases and J by 3 bases, 18 bases remained unmatched. The CDR3 covers 20 residues. CDR3 residues: CASSQSRAPPDRVAKETQYF. The CDR3 coding sequence is TGCGCCAGCAGTCAATCGCGGGCGCCTCCGGACAGGGTGGCCAAAGAGACCCAGTACTTC.

This clone was seen a few times. This chain uses TRBV3-1 (or the pseudogene TRBV3-2) with TRBJ1-1; 11 bases agree with TRBD1. CDR3 length: 14 residues. V was clipped by 1 base and J by 10 bases; unmatched bases: 5. CDR1 is LGHDT, CDR2 YNNKEL, per germline (reference sequence). The CDR3 region is CASSQGTGGILAFF. DNA of the CDR3: TGTGCCAGCAGCCAAGGGACAGGGGGCATCTTAGCTTTCTTT.

On this clone itself: One end of the junction varies from germline; a read error may be responsible. V and J are TRBV7-8 and TRBJ2-7, with 9 bases aligning to TRBD1. Germline-derived CDR1 and CDR2 are SGHVS and FQNEAQ. The CDR3 runs 15 residues. Written as DNA, the CDR3 is TGTGCCAGCTGCTTTACAGGGGGCGCTCAAAACGAGCAGTACTTC. Its translation is CASCFTGGAQNEQYF.

The chain employs TRBV18 and TRBJ2-7; possible D gene TRBD1, 5 bases. Germline CDR1 and CDR2: KGHSH and LQKENI. The V gene lost 3 bases and the J gene lost 0 bases, with 9 bases spanning the gap. The CDR3 consists of 14 residues. CDR3 nucleotides: TGTGCCAGCTCACCGCCGACAGTCTCCTACGAGCAGTACTTC. It codes for CASSPPTVSYEQYF.

The chain has TRBV7-9 and TRBJ2-7; 7 bases are shared with TRBD2. Trimming at V came to 0 bases and at J to 6 bases, leaving 11 bases not matched to a gene. This CDR3 comprises 16 residues. Germline loops: CDR1 SEHNR, CDR2 FQNEAQ (reference sequence). CDR3 DNA: TGTGCCAGCAGCTTAGCGGGGGGGTCCAGAGGCATCGAGCAGTACTTC. Translating gives CASSLAGGSRGIEQYF.

The J gene is TRBJ1-5, the V gene TRBV6-5, with 8 bases that match TRBD1. The CDR3 covers 14 residues. V trimming: 6 bases; J trimming: 4 bases; junction bases outside the gene matches: 5. Germline V CDR1 and CDR2: MNHEY, SVGAGI. The CDR3 sequence: CASRPGQGNQPQHF. DNA for the CDR3: TGTGCCAGCAGGCCCGGACAGGGAAATCAGCCCCAGCATTTT.